This T cell receptor (beta chain) is from a study of regulatory T cells in long-lasting Graves disease. According to the study, TCR beta libraries were built with iRepertoire HTBI primers and CDR3-region Arm-PCR. TCRdb re-called the multiplex PCR reads through MiXCR, storing one row per CDR3 protein. The sample yields some 490,000 distinct CDR3 sequences, around 12% seen once. The time point: newly diagnosed GD, antithyroid drugs for less than 3 months. With RNA extracted from PBMCs as input, the TCR library was made. This clonotype was observed many times. The sample was also reused in another study, on T cells in Graves' hyperthyroidism and ophthalmopathy.

This clonotype was obtained from a woman younger than 45 with Graves disease. The source was peripheral blood mononuclear cells (PBMCs), collected at new diagnosis, from a patient treated with antithyroid drugs.

CDR3 DNA: TGCAGCCAGACTAGCGGGACCTACAATGAGCAGTTCTTC. Translating gives CSQTSGTYNEQFF. V gene TRBV20-1 combines with J gene TRBJ2-1; TRBD2 aligns across 11 bases. The germline gives CDR1 DFQATT, CDR2 SNEGSKA (reference sequence). The CDR3 covers 13 residues.